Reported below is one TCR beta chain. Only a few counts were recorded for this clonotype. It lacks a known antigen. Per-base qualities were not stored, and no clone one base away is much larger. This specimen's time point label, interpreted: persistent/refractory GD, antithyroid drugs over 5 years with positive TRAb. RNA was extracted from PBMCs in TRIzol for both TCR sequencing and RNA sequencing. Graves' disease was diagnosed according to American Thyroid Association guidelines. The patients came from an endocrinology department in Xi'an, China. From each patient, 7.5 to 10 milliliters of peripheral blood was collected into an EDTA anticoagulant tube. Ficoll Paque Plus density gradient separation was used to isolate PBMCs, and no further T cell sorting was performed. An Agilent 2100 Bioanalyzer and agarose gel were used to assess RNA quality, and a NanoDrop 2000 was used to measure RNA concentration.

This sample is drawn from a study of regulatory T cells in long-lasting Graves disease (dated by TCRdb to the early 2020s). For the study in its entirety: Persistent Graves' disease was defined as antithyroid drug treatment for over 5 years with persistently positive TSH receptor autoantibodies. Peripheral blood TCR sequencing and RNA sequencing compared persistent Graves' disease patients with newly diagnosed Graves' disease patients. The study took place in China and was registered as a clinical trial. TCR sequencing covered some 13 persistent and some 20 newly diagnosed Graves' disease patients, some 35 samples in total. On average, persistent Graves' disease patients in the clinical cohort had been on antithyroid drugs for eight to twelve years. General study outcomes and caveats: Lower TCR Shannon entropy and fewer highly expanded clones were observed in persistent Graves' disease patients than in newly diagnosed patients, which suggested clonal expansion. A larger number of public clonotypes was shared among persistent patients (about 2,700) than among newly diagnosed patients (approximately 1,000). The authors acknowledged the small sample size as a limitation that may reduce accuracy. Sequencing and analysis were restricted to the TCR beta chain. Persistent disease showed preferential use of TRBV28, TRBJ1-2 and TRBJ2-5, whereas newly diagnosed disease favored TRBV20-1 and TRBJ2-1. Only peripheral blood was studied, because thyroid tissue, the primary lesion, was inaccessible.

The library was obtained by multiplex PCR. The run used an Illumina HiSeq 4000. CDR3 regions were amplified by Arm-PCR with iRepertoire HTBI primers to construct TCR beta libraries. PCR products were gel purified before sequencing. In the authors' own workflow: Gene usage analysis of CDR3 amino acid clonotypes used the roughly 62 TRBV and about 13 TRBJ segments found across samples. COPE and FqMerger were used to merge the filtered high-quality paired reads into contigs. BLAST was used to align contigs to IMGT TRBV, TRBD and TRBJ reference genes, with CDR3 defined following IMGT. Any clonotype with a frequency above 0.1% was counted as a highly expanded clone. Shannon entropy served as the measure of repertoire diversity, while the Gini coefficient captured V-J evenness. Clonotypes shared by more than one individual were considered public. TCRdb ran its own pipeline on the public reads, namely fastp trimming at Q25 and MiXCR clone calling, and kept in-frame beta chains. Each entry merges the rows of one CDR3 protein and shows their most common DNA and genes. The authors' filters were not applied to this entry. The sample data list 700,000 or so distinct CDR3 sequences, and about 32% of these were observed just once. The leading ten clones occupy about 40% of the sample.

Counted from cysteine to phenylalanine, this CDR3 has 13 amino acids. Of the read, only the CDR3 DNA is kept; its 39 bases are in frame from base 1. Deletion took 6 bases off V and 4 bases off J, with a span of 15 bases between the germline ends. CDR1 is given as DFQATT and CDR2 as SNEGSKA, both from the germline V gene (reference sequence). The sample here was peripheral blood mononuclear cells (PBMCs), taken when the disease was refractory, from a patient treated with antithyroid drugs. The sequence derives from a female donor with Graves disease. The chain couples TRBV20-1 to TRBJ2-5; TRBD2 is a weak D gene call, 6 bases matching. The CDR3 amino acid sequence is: CSAPQGGRETQYF. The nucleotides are TGCAGTGCGCCTCAGGGAGGCCGAGAGACCCAGTACTTC.